The 27 T cell receptor beta chains presented below share a single source sample, sequenced in a study of regulatory T cells in long-lasting Graves disease. Sample time point: newly diagnosed GD, antithyroid drugs for less than 3 months. Preparation of the TCR library used RNA extracted from PBMCs. CDR3 regions were amplified by Arm-PCR using iRepertoire HTBI primers to build TCR beta libraries. From the multiplex PCR reads, TCRdb called clonotypes with MiXCR, one entry per CDR3 protein. The sample carries approximately 350,000 distinct CDR3 sequences, approximately 10% recorded once. These data were also filed under a second study, of T cells in Graves' hyperthyroidism and ophthalmopathy.

This material consisted of peripheral blood mononuclear cells (PBMCs), taken at new diagnosis, from a patient treated with antithyroid drugs. The source of these receptors is a woman aged 18-29 years with Graves disease.

Turning to this clonotype: This may stem from a read error, because a much larger clone lies one nucleotide away. The V and J genes are TRBV20-1 and TRBJ2-1; 7 bases align to TRBD1. The length of the CDR3 is 14 residues. With V trimmed by 6 bases and J by 10 bases, 15 bases remained unmatched. CDR1 is DFQATT, CDR2 SNEGSKA, per germline (reference sequence). CDR3 bases: TGCAGTGCCCGATGGACAGGCGTACCGTACGAGCAGTTCTTC. This gives the protein CSARWTGVPYEQFF.

The chain combines TRBV6-4 with TRBJ1-1, with 7 bases fitting TRBD1. CDR3 size: 17 residues. The trim removed 5 bases at V and 0 bases at J, leaving 12 bases unmatched. Germline CDR1 MRHNA, CDR2 SNTAGT. CDR3 protein: CASSYNVPQGLNTEAFF. The CDR3 DNA reads TGTGCCAGCAGTTATAATGTCCCACAGGGGCTGAACACTGAAGCTTTCTTT.

This clonotype was seen at least ten times. J is TRBJ2-2 and V is TRBV28, with D tentatively TRBD2 (6 bases). Trimming removed 7 bases from V and 8 bases from J, with 26 bases in between. The CDR3 is 17 amino acids. In germline, CDR1 is MDHEN, CDR2 SYDVKM. The DNA for the CDR3 is TGTGCCAGCACGCTCCGAGAGGCGGGGACTGGTGCGGGGGAGCTGTTTTTT. As protein: CASTLREAGTGAGELFF.

This clonotype was observed many times. The chain employs TRBV27 and TRBJ2-7, with D perhaps matching TRBD1 (6 bases). Germline V CDR1 and CDR2: MNHEY, SMNVEV (reference sequence). V lost 5 bases to trimming and J lost 4 bases, with 18 bases between them. The length of the CDR3 is 15 residues. The DNA for the CDR3 is TGTGCCAGCAGTCCCCAACAGGGAACCCAATACGAGCAGTACTTC. It encodes CASSPQQGTQYEQYF.

The CDR3 sequence: CASSPPGQPQHF. The CDR3 region has the DNA TGTGCCAGCAGCCCCCCCGGTCAGCCCCAGCATTTT. The chain uses TRBV7-9 and TRBJ1-5; D is undetermined. The CDR3 length is 12 residues. V shed 5 bases and J shed 6 bases, with 8 bases lying between them. Germline loops: CDR1 SEHNR, CDR2 FQNEAQ (reference sequence).

The chain uses TRBV7-6 and TRBJ2-2; D might be TRBD1 (6 bases). V shed 4 bases and J shed 6 bases, with 12 bases lying between them. Germline CDR1 and CDR2: SGHVS and FNYEAQ. This CDR3 contains 14 residues. CDR3 in DNA: TGTGCCAGCAGCTCAGAGGGGGATCCCGGGGAGCTGTTTTTT. Protein: CASSSEGDPGELFF.

The chain recombines TRBV10-3 with TRBJ2-7; possibly TRBD2 for D (6 bases). V lost 1 base and J lost 3, with 10 bases in between. Germline values: CDR1 ENHRY, CDR2 SYGVKD. The CDR3 is 14 residues long. CDR3 in DNA: TGTGCCATCAGTGAGTGGGGGGAGTTCTACGAGCAGTACGTC. Amino acids: CAISEWGEFYEQYV.

In its sample, this clonotype was seen many times. V usage is TRBV2 and J usage is TRBJ1-6, with 10 nucleotides matching TRBD1. V was clipped by 5 bases and J by 0 bases; unmatched bases: 10. Per the germline V gene, CDR1 is SNHLY and CDR2 is FYNNEI. This CDR3 has 19 residues. CDR3 sequence (DNA): TGTGCCAGCAGTAATAAGGGACAGGGGACGAGCTCCTATAATTCACCCCTCCACTTT. It specifies CASSNKGQGTSSYNSPLHF. The variable domain in full, completed from reference TRBV2 and TRBJ1-6, reads EPEVTQTPSHQVTQMGQEVILRCVPISNHLYFYWYRQILGQKVEFLVSFYNNEISEKSEIFDDQFSVERPDGSNFTLKIRSTKLEDSAMYFCASSNKGQGTSSYNSPLHFGNGTRLTVT.

With regard to this clonotype: This clone may be a read error of a much larger clone one base away. The chain joins TRBV6-5 to TRBJ2-2; D is uncertain. This CDR3 is built from 13 residues. Germline CDR1 and CDR2: MNHEY and SVGAGI. Trimming stripped 2 bases from V and 0 bases from J, with 1 base between. In DNA form, the CDR3 reads TGTGCCAGCAGTTACGCGAACACCGGGGAGCTGTTTTTT. It encodes CASSYANTGELFF.

In this sample, this clonotype turned up a few times. The chain recombines TRBV7-2 with TRBJ1-5, with a possible D match to TRBD1 (6 bases). The CDR3 is 15 amino acids. Germline CDR1 and CDR2: SGHTA and FQGNSA. Trimming stripped 4 bases from V and 6 bases from J, with 16 bases between. The CDR3 loop reads CASSSPGAIGQPQHF. CDR3 DNA: TGTGCCAGCAGCTCCCCAGGGGCGATAGGTCAGCCCCAGCATTTT.

This clonotype was seen at least ten times. The junction and the germline gene differ at one end; a read error may be behind it. This chain links TRBV6-9 with TRBJ2-7; D possibly corresponds to TRBD1 (6 bases). From germline, CDR1 is MNHGY and CDR2 SVAAGI. CDR3 size: 12 residues. The CDR3 reads CASSLPTGPPLF. As DNA, the CDR3 is TGTGCCAGCAGTTTACCGACAGGACCTCCCCTATTC.

This clonotype occurred many times. At one end the junction does not follow the germline gene, possibly because of a read error. This chain uses TRBV28 with TRBJ2-4; D not certain. CDR1 is MDHEN and CDR2 is SYDVKM in the germline V gene. The CDR3 has 13 amino acids. The CDR3 region is CASSLPHDSFRHF. The CDR3 bases are TGTGCCAGCAGTTTACCCCACGACTCGTTTAGGCACTTC.

This clonotype has ten or more counts. The J gene is TRBJ1-1, the V gene TRBV7-3; tentatively, D is TRBD1 (6 bases). The length of the CDR3 is 18 residues. Trimming pared 5 bases from V and 3 bases from J, leaving 25 bases between. Germline V lookup: CDR1 SGHTA, CDR2 FQGTGA. CDR3 loop: CASSPRGGGRVRDTEAFF. The CDR3 region has the DNA TGTGCCAGCAGCCCCCGGGGGGGGGGGCGCGTGAGGGACACTGAAGCTTTCTTT.

This clonotype has ten or more counts. The gene calls are TRBV11-1 and TRBJ2-1; D perhaps matches TRBD1 (6 bases). This CDR3 contains 15 residues. Trimming stripped 5 bases from V and 3 bases from J, with 14 bases between. Germline CDR1 is SGHAT and CDR2 is FQDESV (reference sequence). The CDR3 here is CASSLGGNYYNEQFF. The DNA for the CDR3 is TGTGCCAGCAGCCTAGGGGGAAATTACTACAATGAGCAGTTCTTC.

This clonotype was seen repeatedly, ten times or more. The chain couples TRBV27 to TRBJ2-1; no clear D gene. The CDR3 is made up of 13 amino acids. Trimming pared 0 bases from V and 6 bases from J, leaving 6 bases between. The V gene's germline CDR1 is MNHEY and CDR2 SMNVEV (reference sequence). This CDR3 is CASSLSSSNEQFF. CDR3 nucleotides: TGTGCCAGCAGTTTATCCAGCAGCAATGAGCAGTTCTTC.

This clonotype was found many times. V is TRBV29-1 and J is TRBJ2-5, with a tentative D call TRBD2 (5 bases). The V gene's germline CDR1 is SQVTM and CDR2 ANQGSEA. The V end lost 0 bases, the J end lost 2 bases, and 19 bases lay between the germline ends. This CDR3 has 17 amino acids. The CDR3 loop reads CSVEDHQPGKIQETQYF. DNA for the CDR3: TGCAGCGTTGAAGATCATCAACCCGGGAAGATTCAAGAGACCCAGTACTTC.

This clonotype was picked up a small number of times. This chain connects TRBV6-9 to TRBJ2-2, with a weak D call TRBD2 (6 bases). Trimming removed 4 bases from V and 4 bases from J, with 16 bases in between. This CDR3 has 16 residues. Per the germline V gene, CDR1 is MNHGY and CDR2 is SVAAGI. Here the CDR3 reads CASSLQAVGLTGELFF. The CDR3 bases are TGTGCCAGCAGTTTACAGGCAGTGGGACTCACCGGGGAGCTGTTTTTT.

This clonotype appeared many times. V usage is TRBV18 and J usage is TRBJ2-3, with 7 bases identical to TRBD2. Germline V gene lookup returns CDR1 KGHSH and CDR2 LQKENI. This CDR3 contains 15 residues. V shed 2 bases, J shed 5 bases, and the junction held 7 bases outside the gene matches. CDR3 loop: CASSPTSGMEDTQYF. CDR3 coding DNA: TGTGCCAGCTCACCAACCAGCGGGATGGAAGATACGCAGTATTTT.

The sample holds many counts of this clonotype. The chain joins TRBV6-2 or TRBV6-3 to TRBJ1-1; TRBD1 matches 7 bases. The length of the CDR3 is 13 residues. The V gene end was trimmed by 0 bases and the J gene end by 8 bases; junction bases not matched to a gene: 3. CDR1 is MNHEY and CDR2 is SVGEGT in the germline V gene. CDR3 in amino acids: CASSYSRQGEAFF. The CDR3 DNA reads TGTGCCAGCAGTTACTCGAGACAGGGAGAAGCTTTCTTT.

The genes are TRBV3-1 and TRBJ1-1; perhaps TRBD1 as D (5 bases). CDR3 length: 15 amino acids. The ends were cut back, 4 bases at V and 3 bases at J, with 15 bases in the middle. Germline CDR1 is LGHDT and CDR2 is YNNKEL (reference sequence). DNA of the CDR3: TGTGCCAGCAGCCGCCCGGATGGGGGATACACTGAAGCTTTCTTT. This gives the protein CASSRPDGGYTEAFF.

A note on this clonotype: One junction end disagrees with the germline gene, perhaps due to a read error. This chain joins TRBV14 and TRBJ2-2; 7 nucleotides line up with TRBD1. From germline, CDR1 is SGHDN and CDR2 FVKESK. This CDR3 is built from 15 residues. CDR3 residues: CASSADRDVSGELVF. In nucleotides, the CDR3 is TGTGCCAGCAGCGCAGACAGGGACGTGTCCGGGGAGCTGGTTTTT.

This clonotype was recorded many times. The chain joins TRBV7-8 to TRBJ2-1, with D tentatively TRBD2 (6 bases). The CDR3 is 15 amino acids. V lost 1 base to trimming and J lost 2 bases, with 9 bases between them. Germline V lookup: CDR1 SGHVS, CDR2 FQNEAQ. CDR3 residues: CASSLVGSPYNEQFF. The CDR3 DNA reads as TGTGCCAGCAGCTTAGTCGGGAGTCCCTACAATGAGCAGTTCTTC.

This clonotype was found a few times. This chain links TRBV5-1 with TRBJ1-5; 7 positions match TRBD1. There are 14 residues in the CDR3. V shed 1 base and J 5 bases; nucleotides not matched to a gene: 3. Looked up from germline, CDR1 is SGHRS and CDR2 is YFSETQ. This chain's CDR3 is CASSLTGVDQPQHF. Here the CDR3 DNA reads TGCGCCAGCAGCTTGACAGGGGTTGATCAGCCCCAGCATTTT.

The rearrangement joins TRBV7-6 to TRBJ2-5; possible D gene TRBD2, 6 bases. This CDR3 has 14 residues. V lost 1 base, J lost 5 bases, and 11 bases lay in between. The germline V gene has CDR1 SGHVS and CDR2 FNYEAQ. The CDR3 DNA reads as TGTGCCAGCAGCTTAGGGGCGGAGGGGGAGACCCAGTACTTC. Its translation is CASSLGAEGETQYF.

This clonotype was found many times. The gene calls are TRBV12-3 or TRBV12-4 and TRBJ1-1; 8 nucleotides match TRBD1. The length of the CDR3 is 17 residues. Trimming took 4 bases from V and 3 from J; bases not matched to a gene: 13. The CDR3 bases are TGTGCCAGCAGTTATGACAGGGGAGGGGGTCACGACACTGAAGCTTTCTTT. Translation gives CASSYDRGGGHDTEAFF.

This clonotype has ten or more counts. The V call is TRBV27, the J call TRBJ2-7; TRBD2 agrees at 7 bases. Germline loops: CDR1 MNHEY, CDR2 SMNVEV (reference sequence). V lost 4 bases and J lost 0; bases outside the gene matches: 3. This CDR3 comprises 14 residues. CDR3 DNA sequence: TGTGCCAGCAGTTCCTGGGAGGGCTCCTACGAGCAGTACTTC. Translating it yields CASSSWEGSYEQYF.

This clonotype was seen a handful of times. This chain uses TRBV6-2 or TRBV6-3 with TRBJ2-7; TRBD1 agrees at 7 bases. V was pared by 7 bases and J by 0 bases, with 9 bases of the junction left unmatched. This CDR3 comprises 15 residues. Germline-derived CDR1 and CDR2 are MNHEY and SVGEGT. CDR3 DNA: TGTGCCAGCACCTATGACAGGGAGAGCTCCTACGAGCAGTACGTC. It translates to CASTYDRESSYEQYV.